Below are 7 T cell receptor beta chains sequenced from a single sample in a study of cytomegalovirus exposure and HLA in healthy donors. PCR primers comprised 60 Vbeta and 13 Jbeta primers. Data came from immunoSEQ multiplex PCR; TCRdb stores just in-frame clones and leaves some out. Of approximately 150,000 clones detected, around 82% appear once; the ten largest clones hold around 0.97%. Specimen: PBMCs. The receptors derive from a young man in good health and CMV-seronegative.

The chain links TRBV5-1 to TRBJ2-2; 9 bases are a match to TRBD1. CDR1 is SGHRS, CDR2 YFSETQ, per germline. CDR3 size: 18 residues. Germline trimming cut 4 bases from V and 2 bases from J; bases unmatched to any gene: 12. The CDR3, as DNA: TGCGCCAGCAGCCGTTATCCCATGGGACAGGGTAACACCGGGGAGCTGTTTTTT. Protein sequence: CASSRYPMGQGNTGELFF. The whole variable domain, remainder taken from reference TRBV5-1 and TRBJ2-2, is KAGVTQTPRYLIKTRGQQVTLSCSPISGHRSVSWYQQTPGQGLQFLFEYFSETQRNKGNFPGRFSGRQFSNSRSEMNVSTLELGDSALYLCASSRYPMGQGNTGELFFGEGSRLTVL.

The chain joins TRBV2 to TRBJ2-5, with unresolved D. The CDR3 contains 14 residues. V was cut by 6 bases and J by 6 bases, with 17 bases left in between. Per the germline V gene, CDR1 is SNHLY and CDR2 is FYNNEI. The CDR3 is CASRNYSPRQTQYF. The CDR3 nucleotides are TGTGCCAGCAGGAATTACAGTCCCCGACAGACCCAGTACTTC.

This clone appeared a single time. The chain links TRBV5-1 to TRBJ1-5; no definite D call. There are 18 residues in the CDR3. The germline V gene encodes CDR1 SGHRS and CDR2 YFSETQ. Deletions cut 1 base from V and 5 bases from J, with 22 bases between. The CDR3, as DNA: TGCGCCAGCAGCTTGTCCCTGGTTGGAGGCAGGACGGATCAGCCCCAGCATTTT. Translating gives CASSLSLVGGRTDQPQHF. Filled out from reference TRBV5-1 and TRBJ1-5, the complete variable domain reads KAGVTQTPRYLIKTRGQQVTLSCSPISGHRSVSWYQQTPGQGLQFLFEYFSETQRNKGNFPGRFSGRQFSNSRSEMNVSTLELGDSALYLCASSLSLVGGRTDQPQHFGDGTRLSIL.

The chain is built from TRBV19 and TRBJ2-2; 13 bases agree with TRBD2. The CDR3 totals 18 residues. V lost 3 bases to trimming and J lost 4 bases; unmatched junction nucleotides: 8. In germline, CDR1 is LNHDA, CDR2 SQIVND (reference sequence). CDR3 residues: CASSMYGLAGVGTGELFF. The DNA of the CDR3 is TGTGCCAGTAGTATGTATGGACTAGCGGGAGTCGGCACCGGGGAGCTGTTTTTT.

This chain connects TRBV18 to TRBJ1-5; TRBD1 might be the D (6 bases). Germline V gene sequence: CDR1 KGHSH, CDR2 LQKENI. Between the trimmed V and J ends, which lost 6 bases and 6 bases, there was a span of 15 bases. This CDR3 is 14 amino acids long. The CDR3 sequence: CASSQGGASQPQHF. The CDR3, as DNA: TGTGCCAGCTCGCAAGGGGGGGCAAGTCAGCCCCAGCATTTT.

The CDR3 nucleotides read TGTGCCAGCCGACTCGGGACAACGCGGGCGTACGAGCAGTACTTC. Translation: CASRLGTTRAYEQYF. The rearrangement links TRBV2 to TRBJ2-7; D may be TRBD1 (6 bases). CDR1 SNHLY and CDR2 FYNNEI come from the germline V gene. V dropped 8 bases and J dropped 4 bases, with 21 bases sitting between them. The CDR3 loop spans 15 amino acids.

The count of this clone is one. This sequence joins TRBV5-1 and TRBJ1-2, with a tentative D call TRBD1 (5 bases). Per germline, CDR1 SGHRS and CDR2 YFSETQ. Trimming removed 3 bases from V and 5 bases from J, with 23 bases in between. CDR3 length: 17 amino acids. This chain's CDR3 is CASSSGGAPDEVYGYTF. The CDR3 DNA is TGCGCCAGCAGCTCCGGGGGAGCTCCTGACGAGGTGTATGGCTACACCTTC.